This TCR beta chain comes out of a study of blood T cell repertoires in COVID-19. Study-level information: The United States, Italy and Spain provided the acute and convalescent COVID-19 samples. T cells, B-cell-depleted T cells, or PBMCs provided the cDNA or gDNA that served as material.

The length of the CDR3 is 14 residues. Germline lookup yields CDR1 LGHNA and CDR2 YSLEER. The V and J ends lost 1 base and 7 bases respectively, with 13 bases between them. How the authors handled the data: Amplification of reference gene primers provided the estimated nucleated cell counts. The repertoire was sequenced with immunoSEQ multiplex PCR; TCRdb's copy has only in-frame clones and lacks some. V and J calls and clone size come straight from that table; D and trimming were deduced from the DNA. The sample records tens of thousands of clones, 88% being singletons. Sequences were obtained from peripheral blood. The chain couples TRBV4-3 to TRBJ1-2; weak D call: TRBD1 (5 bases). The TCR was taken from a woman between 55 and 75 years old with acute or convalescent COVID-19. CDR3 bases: TGCGCCAGCAGCCAAGTTGTGTCCGGGGGTGGCTACACCTTC. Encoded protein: CASSQVVSGGGYTF.